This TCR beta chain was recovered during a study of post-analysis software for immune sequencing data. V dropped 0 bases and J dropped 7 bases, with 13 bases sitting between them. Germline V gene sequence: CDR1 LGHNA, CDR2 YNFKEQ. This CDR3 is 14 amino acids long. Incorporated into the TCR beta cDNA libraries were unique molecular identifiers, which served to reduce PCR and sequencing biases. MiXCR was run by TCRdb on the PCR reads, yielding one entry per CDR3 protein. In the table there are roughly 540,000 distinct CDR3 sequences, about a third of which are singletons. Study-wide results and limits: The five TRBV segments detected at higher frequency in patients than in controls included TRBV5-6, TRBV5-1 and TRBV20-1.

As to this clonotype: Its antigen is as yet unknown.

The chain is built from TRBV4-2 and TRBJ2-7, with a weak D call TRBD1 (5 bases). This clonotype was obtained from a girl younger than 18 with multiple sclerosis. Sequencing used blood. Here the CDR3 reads CASSQEARVAEQYF. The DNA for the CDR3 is TGTGCCAGCAGCCAAGAGGCCAGGGTTGCGGAGCAGTACTTC.